Below are 6 T cell receptor beta chains sequenced from a single sample in a study of blood T cell repertoires in COVID-19. Data came from immunoSEQ multiplex PCR; TCRdb stores just in-frame clones and leaves some out. The sample includes 200,000 to 300,000 clones, around 90% of them seen just once. Specimen: peripheral blood. The receptor source for this set is a man at least 80 years old with acute or convalescent COVID-19.

The chain links TRBV5-1 to TRBJ1-6; 7 bases fit TRBD1. The V gene's germline CDR1 is SGHRS and CDR2 YFSETQ. The CDR3 extends over 15 amino acids. Losses at the gene ends were 0 bases for V and 7 bases for J; bases not matched to a gene: 4. The CDR3 bases are TGCGCCAGCAGCTTGGGTGGGACAGAAAATTCACCCCTCCACTTT. Protein: CASSLGGTENSPLHF.

The chain uses TRBV7-8 and TRBJ1-6; 8 nucleotides agree with TRBD1. The CDR3 loop spans 15 amino acids. Germline-derived CDR1 and CDR2 are SGHVS and FQNEAQ. V trimming: 5 bases; J trimming: 10 bases; junction bases outside the gene matches: 10. As DNA, the CDR3 is TGTGCCAGCAGCCTCTGGACAGGGACCGAATCACCCCTCCACTTT. Encoded protein: CASSLWTGTESPLHF.

CDR3 in amino acids: CASSFRALSNYGYTF. In nucleotides, the CDR3 is TGTGCCAGCAGCTTCCGAGCGCTCTCTAACTATGGCTACACCTTC. V and J are TRBV27 and TRBJ1-2; D not certain. Germline CDR1 is MNHEY and CDR2 is SMNVEV (reference sequence). V shed 6 bases and J shed 0 bases, with 14 bases lying between them. This CDR3 is built from 15 residues.

Turning to this clone: This specimen includes other DNA sequences encoding the same CDR3. The rearrangement links TRBV5-1 to TRBJ1-1, with 7 bases identical to TRBD1. Germline V gene data show CDR1 as SGHRS and CDR2 as YFSETQ. V was pared by 2 bases and J by 5 bases, with 3 bases of the junction left unmatched. The CDR3 runs to 13 residues. The CDR3 region has the DNA TGCGCCAGCAGCTTACAGGGGAGGACTGAAGCTTTCTTT. It specifies CASSLQGRTEAFF. Full variable domain (missing parts from reference TRBV5-1 and TRBJ1-1): KAGVTQTPRYLIKTRGQQVTLSCSPISGHRSVSWYQQTPGQGLQFLFEYFSETQRNKGNFPGRFSGRQFSNSRSEMNVSTLELGDSALYLCASSLQGRTEAFFGQGTRLTVV.

The CDR3 nucleotides are TGTGCCAGCAGTGAGGGGCGGGGTGAAAAACTGTTTTTT. It translates to CASSEGRGEKLFF. The J gene is TRBJ1-4, the V gene TRBV25-1; a possible D gene is TRBD1 (5 bases). There are 13 residues in the CDR3. The germline V gene has CDR1 MGHDK and CDR2 SYGVNS. V lost 3 bases to trimming and J lost 7 bases, with 9 bases between them.

This clone was found once. The genes are TRBV7-3 and TRBJ2-7, with D unclear. V was pared by 3 bases and J by 0 bases, with 15 bases between. Per germline, CDR1 SGHTA and CDR2 FQGTGA. This CDR3 is built from 16 residues. CDR3 in amino acids: CASSLAGRQSSYEQYF. The CDR3 bases are TGTGCCAGCAGCTTGGCAGGTCGGCAGAGCTCCTACGAGCAGTACTTC.